The rows below give T cell receptor beta chains drawn from one sample of a study of T cell responses to AZD1222 COVID-19 vaccine. The method was immunoSEQ multiplex PCR; TCRdb's version includes in-frame clones alone and lacks a portion of them. The listing contains under 150,000 clones. The sequencing sample was made of peripheral blood. The receptors here all came from an adult in good health. Both conserved end residues are part of each CDR3. A D gene is named only where the DNA matches it firmly.

>TRBJ1-1|-|TRBV7-8
TGTGCCAGCAGCTTAAGTCCAGCCAACACTGAAGCTTTCTTT
CASSLSPANTEAFF
>TRBJ1-2|-|TRBV28
TGTGCCAGCAGTCGCCCCGGGAGGGGGGAGAACTATGGCTACACCTTC
CASSRPGRGENYGYTF
>TRBJ1-2|-|TRBV5-4
TGTGCCAGCAGCCCAGGGGATCGATTTGGCTACACCTTC
CASSPGDRFGYTF
>TRBJ2-5|-|TRBV27
TGTGCCAGCAGTCCTATGGGGATTTTGGAGACCCAGTACTTC
CASSPMGILETQYF
>TRBJ1-5|-|TRBV5-1
TGCGCCAGCAGCTTGGAAGGGGGGCAGCCCCAGCATTTT
CASSLEGGQPQHF
>TRBJ1-2|-|TRBV7-9
TGTGCCAGCAGCTTAGCCTCGAAGACGTCGGGCTACACCTTC
CASSLASKTSGYTF
>TRBJ2-7|-|TRBV19
TGTGCCAGTAGTATCGAGGGTGCAAAGGGCAGCTCCTACGAGCAGTACTTC
CASSIEGAKGSSYEQYF
>TRBJ1-4|-|TRBV5-1
TGCGCCAGCAGCTGGGCCGGGGGGGTACCAAATGAAAAACTGTTTTTT
CASSWAGGVPNEKLFF
>TRBJ2-5|-|TRBV7-6
TGTGCCAGCAGCTTCACCCCCCCCTCGGCGGTCCAAGAGACCCAGTACTTC
CASSFTPPSAVQETQYF
>TRBJ2-4|-|TRBV5-5
TGTGCCAGCAGCCCCTCGAGGGGGAGTAAAAACATTCAGTACTTC
CASSPSRGSKNIQYF
>TRBJ1-1|TRBD1|TRBV28
TGTGCCAGCATTAAGGACAGGGGACGGGGCACTGAAGCTTTCTTT
CASIKDRGRGTEAFF
>TRBJ1-1|-|TRBV19
TGTGCCAGTAGGGGGGGGCTGCTAACAGGCACTGAAGCTTTCTTT
CASRGGLLTGTEAFF
>TRBJ2-1|TRBD2|TRBV5-4
TGTGCCAGCAGCGCTAGGACTAGCGGGTTTTACAATGAGCAGTTCTTC
CASSARTSGFYNEQFF
>TRBJ2-5|-|TRBV19
TGTGCCAGTAGTATTAGCGACGGGCAAGAGACCCAGTACTTC
CASSISDGQETQYF
>TRBJ1-2|TRBD1|TRBV19
TGTGCCAGTAGGCCCGACAGGGCCTATGGCTACACCTTC
CASRPDRAYGYTF
>TRBJ2-5|TRBD2|TRBV3-1/TRBV3-2
TGTGCCAGCAGCCCCGACTTTTCTAGCGGGGGTGAGACCCAGTACTTC
CASSPDFSSGGETQYF
>TRBJ1-2|-|TRBV25-1
TGTGCCAGTAGAGCGGAAAACTATGGCTACACCTTC
CASRAENYGYTF
>TRBJ1-5|-|TRBV3-1/TRBV3-2
TGTGCCAGCAGCCAAGATGTCAATCAGCCCCAGCATTTT
CASSQDVNQPQHF
>TRBJ2-2|-|TRBV28
TGTGCCAGCAGCTACTATGGGACCACCGGGGAGCTGTTTTTT
CASSYYGTTGELFF
>TRBJ2-7|TRBD1|TRBV6-6
TGTGCCAGCAGTAAGGACAGGGCTAACTCCTACGAGCAGTACTTC
CASSKDRANSYEQYF
>TRBJ1-5|-|TRBV28
TGTGCCAGCACTCCCCTAAATAGCAATCAGCCCCAGCATTTT
CASTPLNSNQPQHF
>TRBJ2-7|TRBD1|TRBV9
TGTGCCAGCAGCCGGACAGGGAACGCCTACGAGCAGTACTTC
CASSRTGNAYEQYF
>TRBJ2-1|-|TRBV12-3/TRBV12-4
TGTGCCAGCAGCTTCCATTTGAATGAGCAGTTCTTC
CASSFHLNEQFF